This T cell receptor (beta chain) came from a study of blood T cells in healthy people across ages. The CDR3 has 14 amino acids. With 6 bases clipped from V and 0 bases from J, the junction kept 2 bases outside the gene matches. The germline CDR1 and CDR2 sequences are MNHEY and SMNVEV (reference sequence). A J-beta primer mix and a sample-barcoded 5' primer were used in a second PCR of about 7 to 12 cycles. TCRdb reanalysed the 5' RACE reads using MiXCR and keeps one entry per CDR3 protein. The sample records hundreds of thousands of distinct CDR3 sequences, roughly 25% being singletons. The same specimen was also included in a second study, on T cells of mothers and their children. This second report adds: Each mother gave over 9 million TCR beta CDR3 reads; each child, a few million. Overlap measured in related mother-child pairs was slightly, non-significantly higher than in unrelated pairs.

Input material: blood. The sequence was obtained from a boy aged 10-17 years in good health. The chain combines TRBV27 with TRBJ2-4; 7 nucleotides match TRBD1. The chain's CDR3 is CASRTGIAKNIQYF. Written as DNA, the CDR3 is TGTGCCAGCAGGACAGGGATAGCCAAAAACATTCAGTACTTC.